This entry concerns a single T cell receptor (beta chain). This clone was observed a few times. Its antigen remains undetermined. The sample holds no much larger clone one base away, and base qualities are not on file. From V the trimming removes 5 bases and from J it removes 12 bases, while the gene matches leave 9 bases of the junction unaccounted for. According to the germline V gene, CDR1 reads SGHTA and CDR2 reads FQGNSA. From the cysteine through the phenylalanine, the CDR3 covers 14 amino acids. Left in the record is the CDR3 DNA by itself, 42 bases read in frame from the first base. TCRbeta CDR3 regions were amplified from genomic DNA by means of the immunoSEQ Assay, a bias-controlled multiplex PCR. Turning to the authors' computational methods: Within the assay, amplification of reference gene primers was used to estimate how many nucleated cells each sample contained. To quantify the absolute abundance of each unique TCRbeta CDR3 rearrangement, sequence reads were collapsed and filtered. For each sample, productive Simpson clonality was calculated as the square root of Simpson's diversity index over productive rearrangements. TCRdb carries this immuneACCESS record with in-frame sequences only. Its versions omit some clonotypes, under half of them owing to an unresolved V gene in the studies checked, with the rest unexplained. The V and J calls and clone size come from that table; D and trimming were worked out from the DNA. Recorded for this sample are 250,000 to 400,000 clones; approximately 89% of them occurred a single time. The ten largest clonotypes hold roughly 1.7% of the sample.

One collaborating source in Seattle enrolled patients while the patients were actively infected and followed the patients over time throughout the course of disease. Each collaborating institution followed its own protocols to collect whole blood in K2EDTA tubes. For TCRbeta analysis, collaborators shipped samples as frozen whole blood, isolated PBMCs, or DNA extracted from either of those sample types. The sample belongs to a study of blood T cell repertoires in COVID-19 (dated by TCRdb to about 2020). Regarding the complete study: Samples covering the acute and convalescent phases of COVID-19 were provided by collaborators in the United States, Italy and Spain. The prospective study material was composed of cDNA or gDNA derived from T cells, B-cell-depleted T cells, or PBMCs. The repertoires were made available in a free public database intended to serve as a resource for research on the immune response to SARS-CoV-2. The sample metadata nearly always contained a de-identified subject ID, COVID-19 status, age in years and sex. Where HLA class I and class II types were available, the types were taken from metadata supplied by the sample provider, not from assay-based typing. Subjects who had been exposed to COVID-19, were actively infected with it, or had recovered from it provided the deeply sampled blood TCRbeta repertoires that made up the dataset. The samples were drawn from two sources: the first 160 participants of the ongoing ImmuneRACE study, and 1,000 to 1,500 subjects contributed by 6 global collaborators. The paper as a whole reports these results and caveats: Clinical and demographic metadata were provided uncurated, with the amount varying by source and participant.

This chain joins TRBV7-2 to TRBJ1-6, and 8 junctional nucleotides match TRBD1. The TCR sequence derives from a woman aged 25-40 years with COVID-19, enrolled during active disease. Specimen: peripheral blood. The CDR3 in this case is CASSLTGDRGPLHF. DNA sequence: TGTGCCAGCAGCCTGACAGGGGATAGGGGACCCCTCCACTTT. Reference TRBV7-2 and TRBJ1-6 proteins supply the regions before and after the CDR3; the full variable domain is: GAGVSQSPSNKVTEKGKDVELRCDPISGHTALYWYRQSLGQGLEFLIYFQGNSAPDKSGLPSDRFSAERTGGSVSTLTIQRTQQEDSAVYLCASSLTGDRGPLHFGNGTRLTVT.